Below are 19 T cell receptor beta chains sequenced from a single sample in a study of early T cells in non-severe SARS-CoV-2 infection. TCRdb recomputed calls from the 5' RACE reads with MiXCR, one row per CDR3 protein. Seen here are around 53,000 distinct CDR3 sequences, around 7.7% observed once, and the top ten hold 5% to 6.5%. The material sequenced was whole blood. Receptors originate from an adult who was a healthcare worker with PCR-confirmed SARS-CoV-2 infection or an uninfected control (not recorded which).

This clonotype was observed at least ten times. This chain joins TRBV12-3 or TRBV12-4 and TRBJ2-2; no firm D call. The CDR3 contains 13 residues. The V end was cut by 5 bases, the J end by 4 bases, with 8 bases between. The CDR3: CASSPQATGELFF. The CDR3 nucleotides read TGTGCCAGCAGTCCTCAGGCCACCGGGGAGCTGTTTTTT.

The chain employs TRBV3-1 and TRBJ2-1; 8 bases line up with TRBD2. This CDR3 has 15 residues. Germline assignment: CDR1 LGHDT and CDR2 YNNKEL (reference sequence). The ends lost 1 base at V and 4 bases at J; junction bases unmatched: 3. The CDR3 DNA reads TGTGCCAGCAGCCAAGTCGGGGGGGTTTACAATGAGCAGTTCTTC. It specifies CASSQVGGVYNEQFF.

The chain employs TRBV14 and TRBJ1-3; D unresolved. Trimming cost V 2 bases and J 0 bases, with 11 bases left between them. The CDR3 consists of 16 residues. CDR1 is SGHDN, CDR2 FVKESK, per germline. The CDR3: CASSQLQLNSGNTIYF. CDR3 DNA sequence: TGTGCCAGCAGCCAATTACAGCTTAACTCTGGAAACACCATATATTTT. Full variable domain (outside the CDR3, taken from reference TRBV14 and TRBJ1-3): EAGVTQFPSHSVIEKGQTVTLRCDPISGHDNLYWYRRVMGKEIKFLLHFVKESKQDESGMPNNRFLAERTGGTYSTLKVQPAELEDSGVYFCASSQLQLNSGNTIYFGEGSWLTVV.

This clonotype was picked up many times. The chain joins TRBV6-1 to TRBJ1-1; TRBD1 agrees at 9 bases. This CDR3 spans 12 amino acids. The V gene end was trimmed by 11 bases and the J gene end by 3 bases; junction bases not matched to a gene: 4. Germline CDR1 reads MNHNS; CDR2 reads SASEGT. The CDR3 protein is CAAGTGYTEAFF. CDR3 bases: TGTGCCGCCGGGACAGGGTACACTGAAGCTTTCTTT.

This clonotype appeared many times. This chain links TRBV18 with TRBJ1-3; TRBD1 matches at 7 bases. CDR1 KGHSH and CDR2 LQKENI come from the germline V gene. The CDR3 contains 14 residues. Trimming took 2 bases from V and 4 from J; bases not matched to a gene: 2. The CDR3 region has the DNA TGTGCCAGCTCACCAGGGACAGAAGGAAACACCATATATTTT. It yields the protein CASSPGTEGNTIYF.

The V and J genes are TRBV12-3 or TRBV12-4 and TRBJ2-6; no clear D gene. V was shortened by 4 bases and J by 5 bases, with 6 bases between the two germline ends. The CDR3 loop spans 13 amino acids. In DNA form, the CDR3 reads TGTGCCAGCAGTTCCAAACGGGCCAACGTCCTGACTTTC. This encodes CASSSKRANVLTF.

This clonotype qualifies as medium-sized. The chain links TRBV28 to TRBJ2-3; D is unclear. The CDR3 has 13 residues. Germline assignment: CDR1 MDHEN and CDR2 SYDVKM. Trimming stripped 3 bases from V and 7 bases from J, with 11 bases between. The CDR3 here is CASSFEPAYTQYF. CDR3 coding DNA: TGTGCCAGCAGTTTTGAGCCCGCATATACGCAGTATTTT. Variable domain in full (rest from reference TRBV28 and TRBJ2-3): DVKVTQSSRYLVKRTGEKVFLECVQDMDHENMFWYRQDPGLGLRLIYFSYDVKMKEKGDIPEGYSVSREKKERFSLILESASTNQTSMYLCASSFEPAYTQYFGPGTRLTVL.

This clonotype was detected many times. This chain links TRBV5-6 with TRBJ2-2; no clear D gene. Germline V gene sequence: CDR1 SGHDT, CDR2 YYEEEE. V lost 5 bases and J lost 6, with 11 bases in between. The CDR3 is 13 amino acids. CDR3 DNA: TGTGCCAGCAGTCTCGTGGGTCCCGGGGAGCTGTTTTTT. Translating gives CASSLVGPGELFF.

This clonotype has ten or more counts. This sequence joins TRBV28 and TRBJ1-5; TRBD1 might be the D (5 bases). Germline V gene sequence: CDR1 MDHEN, CDR2 SYDVKM. V gave up 5 bases and J gave up 3 bases, with 17 bases separating them. The CDR3 length is 16 residues. Written as DNA, the CDR3 is TGTGCCAGCAGTCTCTCCGGTCAGGGTGCCAATCAGCCCCAGCATTTT. This encodes CASSLSGQGANQPQHF.

This clonotype was counted at least ten times. V is TRBV2 and J is TRBJ2-3; D possibly corresponds to TRBD1 (5 bases). Germline V gene sequence: CDR1 SNHLY, CDR2 FYNNEI. Trimming took off 4 bases at V and 0 bases at J, with 8 bases between the two ends. This CDR3 region has 14 residues. The CDR3 sequence: CASSGQLSTDTQYF. The CDR3 bases are TGTGCCAGCAGTGGACAGTTAAGCACAGATACGCAGTATTTT.

This clonotype was found a few times. This rearrangement joins TRBV7-9 to TRBJ1-3; D might be TRBD1 (5 bases). The V gene lost 3 bases and the J gene lost 2 bases, with 14 bases spanning the gap. Per the germline V gene, CDR1 is SEHNR and CDR2 is FQNEAQ (reference sequence). The CDR3 has 16 residues. The CDR3 reads CASSFTRDSPGNTIYF. The DNA of the CDR3 is TGTGCCAGCAGCTTCACCAGGGACTCACCTGGAAACACCATATATTTT. Supplemented by reference TRBV7-9 and TRBJ1-3, the full variable domain reads DTGVSQNPRHKITKRGQNVTFRCDPISEHNRLYWYRQTLGQGPEFLTYFQNEAQLEKSRLLSDRFSAERPKGSFSTLEIQRTEQGDSAMYLCASSFTRDSPGNTIYFGEGSWLTVV.

A note on this clonotype: A much larger clone sits a single nucleotide away, making a read error possible. The chain combines TRBV27 with TRBJ2-3; 7 bases match TRBD1. The CDR3 extends over 14 amino acids. Germline V gene sequence: CDR1 MNHEY, CDR2 SMNVEV (reference sequence). The CDR3 reads CASSVSDRCDTQYF. The CDR3 DNA reads as TGTGCCAGCAGTGTATCGGACAGGTGCGATACGCAGTATTTT.

This clonotype turned up a few times. The chain uses TRBV7-2 and TRBJ2-2; possible D gene TRBD2, 5 bases. CDR1 and CDR2 from the germline V gene are SGHTA and FQGNSA. V was clipped by 3 bases and J by 4 bases, with 9 bases between them. The CDR3 is 14 amino acids. Here the CDR3 reads CASSFDYSTGELFF. The CDR3 nucleotides read TGTGCCAGCAGCTTCGACTACAGCACCGGGGAGCTGTTTTTT.

This clonotype has ten or more counts. The rearrangement uses TRBV29-1 and TRBJ1-2; TRBD1 matches 8 bases. CDR1 is SQVTM and CDR2 is ANQGSEA in the germline V gene. Losses at the gene ends were 8 bases for V and 8 bases for J; bases not matched to a gene: 7. The CDR3 is 11 residues long. This chain's CDR3 is CSTGQGYGYTF. The CDR3 DNA sequence: TGCAGCACCGGACAGGGTTACGGCTACACCTTC.

J is TRBJ2-5 and V is TRBV11-2; a possible D gene is TRBD2 (6 bases). The CDR3 is made up of 16 amino acids. Germline values: CDR1 SGHAT, CDR2 FQNNGV. Trimming pared 5 bases from V and 2 bases from J, leaving 18 bases between. CDR3 in amino acids: CASSPHWREVQETQYF. The CDR3 coding sequence is TGTGCCAGCAGCCCCCACTGGAGGGAAGTACAAGAGACCCAGTACTTC.

This sequence joins TRBV27 and TRBJ2-3, with 10 positions matching TRBD1. After removal of 3 bases from V and 5 bases from J, the junction contained 8 bases not matched to a gene. There are 16 residues in the CDR3. The germline gives CDR1 MNHEY, CDR2 SMNVEV (reference sequence). CDR3 residues: CASSFTDRGRGDTQYF. The CDR3 coding sequence is TGTGCCAGCAGTTTCACTGACAGGGGGCGAGGAGATACGCAGTATTTT.

This clonotype was observed a few times. The chain has TRBV4-2 and TRBJ1-4; D is unclear. V was pared by 1 base and J by 0 bases, with 6 bases between. This CDR3 spans 15 amino acids. Germline V CDR1 and CDR2: LGHNA, YNFKEQ. The CDR3 here is CASSQGAATNEKLFF. DNA for the CDR3: TGTGCCAGCAGCCAAGGGGCCGCAACTAATGAAAAACTGTTTTTT.

This clonotype was detected only a few times. The chain links TRBV6-5 to TRBJ1-1; maybe TRBD1 (5 bases). Per germline, CDR1 MNHEY and CDR2 SVGAGI. This CDR3 is 15 amino acids long. Trimming took off 2 bases at V and 1 base at J, with 11 bases between the two ends. CDR3 protein: CASSYGGGGNTEAFF. In DNA, the CDR3 is TGTGCCAGCAGTTACGGAGGTGGGGGGAACACTGAAGCTTTCTTT.

The V and J genes are TRBV3-1 and TRBJ2-1; 9 bases line up with TRBD1. After removal of 1 base from V and 0 bases from J, the junction contained 16 bases not matched to a gene. Germline CDR1 and CDR2: LGHDT and YNNKEL (reference sequence). There are 21 residues in the CDR3. CDR3 protein: CASSQGIVPGQGGSSYNEQFF. The CDR3 DNA reads as TGTGCCAGCAGCCAAGGGATAGTCCCGGGACAGGGTGGTAGCTCCTACAATGAGCAGTTCTTC.